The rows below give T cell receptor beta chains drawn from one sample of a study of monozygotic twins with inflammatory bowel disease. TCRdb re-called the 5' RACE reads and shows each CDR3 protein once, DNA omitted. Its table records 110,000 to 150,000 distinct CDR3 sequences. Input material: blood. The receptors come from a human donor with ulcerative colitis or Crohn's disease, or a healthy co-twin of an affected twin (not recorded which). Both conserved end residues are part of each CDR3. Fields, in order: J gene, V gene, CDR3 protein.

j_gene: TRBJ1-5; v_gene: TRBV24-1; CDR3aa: CATGSNQPQHF
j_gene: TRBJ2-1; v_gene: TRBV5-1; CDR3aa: CASRGADNEQFF
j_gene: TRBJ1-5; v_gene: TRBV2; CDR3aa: CASKGQGSPYSNQPQHF
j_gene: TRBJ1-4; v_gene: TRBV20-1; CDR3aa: CSARGDGGATNEKLFF
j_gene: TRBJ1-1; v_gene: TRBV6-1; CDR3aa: CASSLSEAVNTEAFF
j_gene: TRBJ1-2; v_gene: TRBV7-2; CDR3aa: CASSLAGAGSVYGYTF
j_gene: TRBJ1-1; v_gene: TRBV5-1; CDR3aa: CASSGTGYLDTEAFF
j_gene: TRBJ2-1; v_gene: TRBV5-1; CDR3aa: CASSPSTGVYNEQLF
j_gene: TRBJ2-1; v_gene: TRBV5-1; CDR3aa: CASSSGLAGGGSYNEQFF
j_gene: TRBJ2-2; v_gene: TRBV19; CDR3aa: CASTEGGELFF
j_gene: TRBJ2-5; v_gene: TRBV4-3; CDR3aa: CASSQDSTGRETQYF
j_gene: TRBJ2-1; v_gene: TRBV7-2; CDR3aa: CASSLALGLAYNEQFF
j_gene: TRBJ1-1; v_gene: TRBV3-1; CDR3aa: CASSHLGDTEAFF